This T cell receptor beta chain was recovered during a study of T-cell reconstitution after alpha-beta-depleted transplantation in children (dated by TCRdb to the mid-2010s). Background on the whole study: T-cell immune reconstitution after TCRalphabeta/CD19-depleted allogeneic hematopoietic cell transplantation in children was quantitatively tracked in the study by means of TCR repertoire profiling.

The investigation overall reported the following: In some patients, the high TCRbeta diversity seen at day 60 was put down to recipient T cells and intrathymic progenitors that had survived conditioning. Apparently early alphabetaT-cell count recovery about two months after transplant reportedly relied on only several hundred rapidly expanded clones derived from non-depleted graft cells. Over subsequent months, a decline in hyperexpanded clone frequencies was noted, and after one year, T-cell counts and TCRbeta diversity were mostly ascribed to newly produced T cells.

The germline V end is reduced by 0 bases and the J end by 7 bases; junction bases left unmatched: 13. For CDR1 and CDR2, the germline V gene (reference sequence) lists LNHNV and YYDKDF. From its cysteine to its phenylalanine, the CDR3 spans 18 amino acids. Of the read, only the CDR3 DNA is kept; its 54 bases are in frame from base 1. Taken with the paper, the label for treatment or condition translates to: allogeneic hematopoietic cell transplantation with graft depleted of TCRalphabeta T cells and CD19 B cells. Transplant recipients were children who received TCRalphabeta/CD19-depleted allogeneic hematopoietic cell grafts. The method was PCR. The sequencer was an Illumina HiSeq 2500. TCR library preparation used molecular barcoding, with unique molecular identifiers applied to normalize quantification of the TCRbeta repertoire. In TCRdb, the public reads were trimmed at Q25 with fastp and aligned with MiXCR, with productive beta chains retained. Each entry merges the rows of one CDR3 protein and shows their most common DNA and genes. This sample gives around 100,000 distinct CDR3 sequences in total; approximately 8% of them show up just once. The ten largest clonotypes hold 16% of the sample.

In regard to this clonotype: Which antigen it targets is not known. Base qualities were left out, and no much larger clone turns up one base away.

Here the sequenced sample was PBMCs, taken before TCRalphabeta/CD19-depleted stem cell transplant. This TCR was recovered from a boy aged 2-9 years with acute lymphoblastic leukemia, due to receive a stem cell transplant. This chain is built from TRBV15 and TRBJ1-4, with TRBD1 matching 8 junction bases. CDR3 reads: CATSREVPARDRPEKLFF. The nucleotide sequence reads TGTGCCACCAGCAGAGAGGTGCCTGCCCGGGACAGGCCTGAAAAACTGTTTTTT.